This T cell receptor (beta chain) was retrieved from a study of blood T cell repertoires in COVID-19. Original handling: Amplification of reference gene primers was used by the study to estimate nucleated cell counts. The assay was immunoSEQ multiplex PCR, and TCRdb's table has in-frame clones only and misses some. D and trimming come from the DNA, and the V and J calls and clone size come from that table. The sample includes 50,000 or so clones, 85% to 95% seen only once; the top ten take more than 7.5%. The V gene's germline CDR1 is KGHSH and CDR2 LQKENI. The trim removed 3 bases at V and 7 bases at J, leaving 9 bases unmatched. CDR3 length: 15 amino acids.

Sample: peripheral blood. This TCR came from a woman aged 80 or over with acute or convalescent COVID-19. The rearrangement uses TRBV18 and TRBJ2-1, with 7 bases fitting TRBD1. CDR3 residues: CASSPTGDQTNEQFF. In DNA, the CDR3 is TGTGCCAGCTCACCCACAGGGGATCAGACGAATGAGCAGTTCTTC.